This note documents a single TCR beta chain sequence. The sample comes from a study of cytotoxic CD8 clonotypes in ibrutinib-treated CLL. Background on the study: There were about a dozen relapsed/refractory patients and about 15 treatment-naive patients, and fewer than 18 were IGHV unmutated. Response was recorded as partial in roughly 24 patients and complete in 2; at median roughly 62 months, approximately 14 remained remitted and approximately twelve had progressed. Response samples followed a median around 11 months of treatment, range 6 to 36.

The CDR3 runs 14 residues. Germline V CDR1 and CDR2: SGHDT, YYEEEE. V lost 0 bases and J lost 6; bases outside the gene matches: 3. TCRdb keeps only in-frame clones here, not all; method: immunoSEQ multiplex PCR. The sample lists fewer than 70,000 clones; more than 70% were seen once. The clonotype originates from a human donor with chronic lymphocytic leukemia. The material sequenced was PBMCs, taken after 12 months of ibrutinib treatment. The rearrangement uses TRBV5-6 and TRBJ2-7; the match to TRBD1 covers 10 bases. This CDR3 is CASSLGQGALEQYF. The CDR3 nucleotides are TGTGCCAGCAGCTTGGGACAGGGGGCTCTCGAGCAGTACTTC.